This TCR beta chain was identified during a study of shared T cell receptors in the human thymus (dated by TCRdb to the early 2020s). Turning to the overall study: The study examined how self-reactive, shared T-cell receptor alpha chains are generated in the human thymus.

V sheds 6 bases and J sheds 0 bases, leaving 22 bases between their ends. The CDR3 runs 17 amino acids, cysteine and phenylalanine included. Just CDR3 DNA is preserved here, 51 bases in frame from base 1. The germline V gene provides CDR1 SQVTM and CDR2 ANQGSEA. On this clone: No cognate antigen has been identified for it. Base qualities were left out, and no much larger clone turns up one base away.

Libraries came from the immunoSEQ multiplex PCR assay. TCRdb stores this immuneACCESS table with in-frame sequences only. Part of the clones is absent; in the studies checked, under half of the shortfall reflects unresolved V genes, and no reason is known for the rest. This sample is represented by some 400,000 clones; approximately 95% of them were singletons. Of the sample, about 0.02% falls within the top ten clones. The rearrangement combines TRBV29-1 with TRBJ2-3; possibly the D gene is TRBD2, per 6 matching bases. What was sequenced was thymocytes. The clonotype was recovered from a human donor. The nucleotide sequence is given as TGCAGCGTACGCCAAAAGGGCCTAGCGACTAGCACAGATACGCAGTATTTT. Its protein is CSVRQKGLATSTDTQYF.